This is a list of T cell receptor beta chains from one sample in a study of Ad26.COV2.S vaccination and SARS-CoV-2 variants. Assay: immunoSEQ multiplex PCR; the TCRdb copy retains only in-frame clones and omits some. The sample contains fewer than 400,000 clones, roughly nine tenths of which appear only once. Specimen: peripheral blood, collected in a trial of Ad26.COV2.S vaccine versus placebo. Every receptor here comes from a person between 18 and 59 years old who received the Ad26.COV2.S COVID-19 vaccine or a placebo. CDR3s include the opening cysteine and the closing phenylalanine or tryptophan. Each record gives: CDR3 protein, CDR3 DNA, V gene, J gene, clone size, D gene. A D gene is named only where the DNA matches it firmly. Clone size appears in some rows only: once, few, many, or a class for an expanded clone.

cdr3_aa: CASSLGHRRVQETQYF
cdr3_nt: TGCGCCAGCAGCTTGGGGCACCGGAGGGTCCAAGAGACCCAGTACTTC
v_call: TRBV5-1
j_call: TRBJ2-5
clone_size: .
d_call: .

cdr3_aa: CASSPGGQGLGQPQHF
cdr3_nt: TGTGCCAGCTCACCAGGGGGACAGGGTCTAGGGCAGCCCCAGCATTTT
v_call: TRBV18
j_call: TRBJ1-5
clone_size: once
d_call: TRBD1

cdr3_aa: CASSYPTIDGYTF
cdr3_nt: TGTGCCAGCAGTTACCCAACTATCGATGGCTACACCTTC
v_call: TRBV6-2/TRBV6-3
j_call: TRBJ1-2
clone_size: few
d_call: .

cdr3_aa: CASSQTGIANTEAFF
cdr3_nt: TGCGCCAGCAGCCAGACAGGGATTGCGAACACTGAAGCTTTCTTT
v_call: TRBV4-3
j_call: TRBJ1-1
clone_size: once
d_call: TRBD1

cdr3_aa: CASRDSGPYGYTF
cdr3_nt: TGTGCCAGTAGAGACTCTGGACCCTATGGCTACACCTTC
v_call: TRBV19
j_call: TRBJ1-2
clone_size: .
d_call: .

cdr3_aa: CAISEEGIHSNQPQHF
cdr3_nt: TGTGCCATCAGTGAGGAGGGGATCCATAGCAATCAGCCCCAGCATTTT
v_call: TRBV10-3
j_call: TRBJ1-5
clone_size: few
d_call: .

cdr3_aa: CASSQDIPDRFYGYTF
cdr3_nt: TGCGCCAGCAGCCAAGATATCCCCGACAGGTTCTATGGCTACACCTTC
v_call: TRBV4-3
j_call: TRBJ1-2
clone_size: .
d_call: .

cdr3_aa: CASSRVLDREYGYTF
cdr3_nt: TGTGCCAGCAGCCGAGTTCTGGACAGAGAGTATGGCTACACCTTC
v_call: TRBV7-9
j_call: TRBJ1-2
clone_size: few
d_call: .

cdr3_aa: CASGLLGGTEAFF
cdr3_nt: TGTGCTAGTGGTTTGTTGGGGGGTACTGAAGCTTTCTTT
v_call: TRBV12-5
j_call: TRBJ1-1
clone_size: few
d_call: .

cdr3_aa: CASSEEGAAVDTQYF
cdr3_nt: TGCGCCAGCAGTGAGGAGGGGGCGGCCGTAGATACGCAGTATTTT
v_call: TRBV10-1
j_call: TRBJ2-3
clone_size: .
d_call: TRBD1

cdr3_aa: CASSPTLTGTALVGELFF
cdr3_nt: TGTGCCAGCAGTCCTACACTTACCGGGACTGCTTTGGTCGGGGAGCTGTTTTTT
v_call: TRBV6-4
j_call: TRBJ2-2
clone_size: .
d_call: .

cdr3_aa: CASKSAGTGGYEQYF
cdr3_nt: TGTGCCAGTAAGTCTGCCGGGACAGGGGGGTACGAGCAGTACTTC
v_call: TRBV19
j_call: TRBJ2-7
clone_size: .
d_call: TRBD1

cdr3_aa: CASSIVGDTQYF
cdr3_nt: TGTGCCAGTAGTATAGTTGGAGATACGCAGTATTTT
v_call: TRBV19
j_call: TRBJ2-3
clone_size: .
d_call: .

cdr3_aa: CASSLDGSSFNEQFF
cdr3_nt: TGTGCCAGCAGCTTGGACGGGAGTAGCTTCAATGAGCAGTTCTTC
v_call: TRBV5-4
j_call: TRBJ2-1
clone_size: .
d_call: .

cdr3_aa: CASSLFRGALHNEQFF
cdr3_nt: TGTGCCAGCAGCTTATTTCGGGGAGCCCTACACAATGAGCAGTTCTTC
v_call: TRBV7-6
j_call: TRBJ2-1
clone_size: .
d_call: .

cdr3_aa: CASSGDNSIDYGYTF
cdr3_nt: TGTGCCAGCAGTGGGGACAACTCAATAGACTATGGCTACACCTTC
v_call: TRBV2
j_call: TRBJ1-2
clone_size: .
d_call: .

cdr3_aa: CASSQLRWDKASGANVLTF
cdr3_nt: TGCGCCAGCAGCCAGCTTAGATGGGATAAGGCCTCTGGGGCCAACGTCCTGACTTTC
v_call: TRBV4-3
j_call: TRBJ2-6
clone_size: .
d_call: .

cdr3_aa: CASSLLLASSDTQYF
cdr3_nt: TGTGCCAGTAGCCTCCTACTAGCGAGCTCAGATACGCAGTATTTT
v_call: TRBV19
j_call: TRBJ2-3
clone_size: .
d_call: TRBD2

cdr3_aa: CASSAGGVNTEAFF
cdr3_nt: TGCGCCAGCAGTGCAGGGGGGGTGAACACTGAAGCTTTCTTT
v_call: TRBV5-1
j_call: TRBJ1-1
clone_size: .
d_call: TRBD1

cdr3_aa: CASSLAYQQGSGELFF
cdr3_nt: TGTGCCAGTAGTCTAGCGTATCAACAGGGTTCCGGGGAGCTGTTTTTT
v_call: TRBV19
j_call: TRBJ2-2
clone_size: .
d_call: .

cdr3_aa: CASSYSKRRLAGQFF
cdr3_nt: TGTGCCAGCAGTTACTCGAAGAGAAGACTAGCTGGGCAGTTCTTC
v_call: TRBV6-5
j_call: TRBJ2-1
clone_size: .
d_call: TRBD2

cdr3_aa: CASSSGHYRNTEAFF
cdr3_nt: TGTGCCAGCAGCTCCGGACATTATCGGAACACTGAAGCTTTCTTT
v_call: TRBV11-2
j_call: TRBJ1-1
clone_size: .
d_call: .

cdr3_aa: CASSVTSGGAYEQFF
cdr3_nt: TGTGCCAGCAGCGTTACTAGCGGGGGGGCCTATGAGCAGTTCTTC
v_call: TRBV9
j_call: TRBJ2-1
clone_size: .
d_call: TRBD2

cdr3_aa: CASTFGGRGLGNTIYF
cdr3_nt: TGTGCCAGCACCTTCGGGGGACGCGGTTTAGGAAACACCATATATTTT
v_call: TRBV7-2
j_call: TRBJ1-3
clone_size: once
d_call: .

cdr3_aa: CASSGEGISTEAFF
cdr3_nt: TGTGCCAGCAGCGGGGAAGGTATCAGCACTGAAGCTTTCTTT
v_call: TRBV9
j_call: TRBJ1-1
clone_size: .
d_call: .